The present T cell receptor (beta chain) was sequenced within a study of a mutant IDH1 vaccine in newly diagnosed glioma (dated by TCRdb to the early 2020s). About the study as a whole: Across visits V03 through V10, patients got a total of eight vaccinations, given in weeks 1, 3, 5, 7, 11, 15, 19 and 23. Vaccination was initiated 4-6 weeks after radiotherapy alone, or concurrently with temozolomide cycles in the chemotherapy-containing groups. Before enrollment, most patients had been given radiochemotherapy with temozolomide as standard therapy, while the rest had received either radiotherapy alone or temozolomide alone. Longitudinal TCRB deep sequencing was performed for some 25 treated patients wherever samples were available for exploratory analyses. Peripheral blood was collected at six visits: V03 (baseline), V05, V07, V10, V12 and V13. Of the approximately 30 treated patients, around 60% were male and about 40% were female, and a mean age of roughly 37 years was recorded. General conclusions and limits of the study: The authors noted that analyses of patient blood samples could not be reproduced because of sample limitations. Availability determined which PBMC samples were chosen for TCRB deep sequencing. Pseudoprogression appeared unrelated to alterations in the top peripheral T cell clonotypes detected by TCRB sequencing. Immune responses induced by the vaccine were seen in over 90% of patients across multiple MHC alleles.

Libraries came from the immunoSEQ multiplex PCR assay. Rearranged TCR beta chain sequences were amplified using the hsTCRB Kit according to the manufacturer's protocol. An Illumina MiSeq was used to sequence the TCRB libraries. In the authors' own workflow: The proprietary platform of the kit vendor was used for demultiplexing, trimming and gene mapping. TCRdb's version of the immuneACCESS table is confined to in-frame rearrangements and falls short of the full clone set. An unresolved V gene accounts for under half of the shortfall where checked; the remainder is of unknown origin. V and J calls and clone size are copied from that table; D and trimming were computed from the DNA. In all, the sample holds roughly 76,000 clones, and 65% to 90% of those were seen once. Of the sample, roughly 2% falls within the top ten clones. According to the study, the label for this sample's time point signals: week 23, last vaccination. Every vaccine dose consisted of 300 ug of a 20-mer mutant IDH1 peptide in Montanide, administered subcutaneously together with topical imiquimod. Newly diagnosed WHO grade 3 or 4 IDH1-mutant astrocytomas showing loss of nuclear ATRX were present in the donors. The samples were drawn from NOA16, a multicentre, single-arm, open-label phase I trial in Germany that tested a mutant IDH1 peptide vaccine in humans for the first time. The DNeasy Blood and Tissue Kit was used to extract genomic DNA from EDTA blood for TCRB sequencing.

In the case of this clone: The clone's antigen remains unknown. The input lacks base qualities; no much larger clone sits a single base away.

The CDR3 measures 13 amino acids from cysteine to phenylalanine. Only the CDR3 region is kept as DNA, spanning 39 bases read in frame from base 1. The germline V gene provides CDR1 SNHLY and CDR2 FYNNEI. Relative to germline, V is 10 bases shorter and J is 3 bases shorter, with 16 bases between their ends. The rearranged segments are TRBV2 and TRBJ2-7, with no confidently assigned D gene. The sequence was obtained from a man between 25 and 39 years old with glioma. Some clones in this sample may be carry-over from other donors' samples. Here the sequenced sample was PBMCs, taken from a glioma patient whose treatment included an IDH1 peptide vaccine. The base sequence is TGTGCCACCACGCCGGGCCTGGGCTACGAGCAGTACTTC. Its protein reads: CATTPGLGYEQYF.